The 5 T cell receptor beta chains presented below share a single source sample, sequenced in a study of blood T cells in healthy people across ages. Primed by a sample-barcoded 5' primer and a J-beta primer mix, a second PCR proceeded for about 7 to 11 cycles. MiXCR was run by TCRdb on the 5' RACE reads, yielding one entry per CDR3 protein. The sample carries about 830,000 distinct CDR3 sequences, 62% recorded once. The sample taken for sequencing was blood. These TCRs come from a man aged 25 to 40 in good health.

The chain joins TRBV25-1 to TRBJ2-7; a possible D gene is TRBD1 (6 bases). Trimming stripped 5 bases from V and 1 base from J, with 12 bases between. Germline V gene data show CDR1 as MGHDK and CDR2 as SYGVNS. The CDR3 covers 14 residues. The CDR3 DNA reads TGTGCCAGCAGTAAGGTTACAGGGTCCTACGAGCAGTACTTC. This encodes CASSKVTGSYEQYF.

The rearrangement uses TRBV28 and TRBJ2-7; 9 bases align to TRBD1. This CDR3 is 15 amino acids long. V lost 8 bases and J lost 3; bases outside the gene matches: 11. In germline, CDR1 is MDHEN, CDR2 SYDVKM. The CDR3, as DNA: TGTGCCAGCGGGTCGGGACAGGGTTTTCGCTACGAGCAGTACTTC. It yields the protein CASGSGQGFRYEQYF.

This rearrangement joins TRBV7-3 to TRBJ2-3, with D possibly TRBD1 on 5 matching bases. Trimming stripped 1 base from V and 0 bases from J, with 20 bases between. The CDR3 runs to 19 residues. The germline V gene encodes CDR1 SGHTA and CDR2 FQGTGA. Here the CDR3 DNA reads TGTGCCAGCAGCTTAAATCCCTGGGGCAGCAAGACAAGCACAGATACGCAGTATTTT. It yields the protein CASSLNPWGSKTSTDTQYF.

The V gene is TRBV12-3 or TRBV12-4, the J gene TRBJ2-4; D perhaps matches TRBD2 (5 bases). The closer fit of TRBJ2-7 to the DNA end suggests the J call may be wrong. The CDR3 runs to 14 residues. As DNA, the CDR3 is TGTGCCAGCAGTTCCCAGAAACCGGGATCCGAGCAGTACTTC. Its translation: CASSSQKPGSEQYF.

With regard to this clonotype: The junction does not match germline at one end; this may be a read error. The J gene is TRBJ2-7, the V gene TRBV2; unclear D gene. The CDR3 is 12 residues long. CDR1 and CDR2 (germline): SNHLY, FYNNEI. DNA of the CDR3: TGTGCCAGCAGGCGTAGCTCCTGCGAGCAGTACTTC. Translated, it gives CASRRSSCEQYF.